These T cell receptor beta chains were read from a single sample in a study of blood T cell repertoires in COVID-19. Method: immunoSEQ multiplex PCR; TCRdb's copy keeps in-frame clones and lacks some. The sample records 300,000 to 350,000 clones, around nine tenths being singletons. Sequencing input: PBMCs or T cells enriched from blood (not recorded which). These receptors were obtained from a man under 40 who had recovered from COVID-19. CDR3s include the opening cysteine and the closing phenylalanine or tryptophan. Each record gives: J gene, V gene, D gene, CDR3 DNA, CDR3 protein. D genes are given only for firm matches.

>TRBJ1-5|TRBV18|-
TGTGCCAGCTCACCAGGGCTAACTCAGAATCAGCCCCAGCATTTT
CASSPGLTQNQPQHF
>TRBJ2-1|TRBV7-6|-
TGTGCCAGCAGCCCTAGCGTCAGCTCCTACAATGAGCAGTTCTTC
CASSPSVSSYNEQFF
>TRBJ2-3|TRBV6-1|TRBD1
TGTGCCAGCAGTGCCAAAGGCGGGACAGGGGTACCAGATACGCAGTATTTT
CASSAKGGTGVPDTQYF
>TRBJ1-2|TRBV7-2|-
TGTGCCAGCAGCTTAGGGACTGGGCCGTATGGCTACACCTTC
CASSLGTGPYGYTF
>TRBJ2-7|TRBV7-2|-
TGTGCCAGCAGCTTAGACAGGGCTTACTACGAGCAGTACTTC
CASSLDRAYYEQYF
>TRBJ2-2|TRBV5-6|TRBD1
TGTGCCAGCAGCCACCCGGGACAGGGGAACACCGGGGAGCTGTTTTTT
CASSHPGQGNTGELFF
>TRBJ2-7|TRBV7-4|TRBD1
TGTGCCAGCAGCTTCCACAGGGGCGAGCAGTACTTC
CASSFHRGEQYF
>TRBJ2-7|TRBV18|-
TGTGCCAGCTCACCGGGTACAGGGAGCTCCTACGAGCAGTACTTC
CASSPGTGSSYEQYF
>TRBJ2-5|TRBV5-1|-
TGCGCCAGCAGCCCCCGTTCGGGGGAGACCCAGTACTTC
CASSPRSGETQYF
>TRBJ2-5|TRBV5-4|TRBD1
TGTGCCAGCAGCACCACAGGGGGAGAGACCCAGTACTTC
CASSTTGGETQYF
>TRBJ2-3|TRBV28|TRBD2
TGTGCCAGCAGTCCAAGTACTAGCGGGTCTTTCGATACGCAGTATTTT
CASSPSTSGSFDTQYF
>TRBJ1-1|TRBV5-1|TRBD1
TGCGCCAGCAGCTTGGCCTTGACAGGGTCCCCTGAAGCTTTCTTT
CASSLALTGSPEAFF
>TRBJ2-7|TRBV28|TRBD1
TGTGCCAGCAGTTTGACAGGGGGCTCCTACGAGCAGTACTTC
CASSLTGGSYEQYF
>TRBJ2-7|TRBV3-1/TRBV3-2|-
TGTGCCAGCAGCCAAATCAGCTCCTACGAGCAGTACTTC
CASSQISSYEQYF
>TRBJ2-7|TRBV5-1|TRBD1
TGCGCCAGCAGGACAGGGGGCTCCAGGATCAACTACGAGCAGTACTTC
CASRTGGSRINYEQYF
>TRBJ2-7|TRBV5-1|-
TGCGCCAGCAGCTCATCCAGGGAGGCCTTCTACGAGCAGTACTTC
CASSSSREAFYEQYF